The rows below give T cell receptor beta chains drawn from one sample of a study of OX40 agonist ivuxolimab in advanced cancers. Data came from immunoSEQ multiplex PCR; TCRdb stores just in-frame clones and leaves some out. Of around 60,000 clones listed, 65% to 90% are singletons. The sample in question was CD4+ or CD8+ T cells sorted from blood, obtained in a trial of the OX40 agonist ivuxolimab. The receptors were gathered from an adult with an advanced solid tumor such as melanoma, head and neck, liver or kidney cancer. The CDR3 runs from the conserved cysteine through the conserved F or W. The D gene is left open where the match is weak. Expanded clones are given a class, and other clones once, few, many or no size at all.

d_gene | abundance | j_gene | v_gene | CDR3aa | CDR3nt
. | . | TRBJ1-6 | TRBV9 | CASSPRTDSYNSPLHF | TGTGCCAGCAGCCCCCGGACAGACTCCTATAATTCACCCCTCCACTTT
TRBD1 | . | TRBJ2-2 | TRBV18 | CASSPAPTGVDILSGELFF | TGTGCCAGCTCACCGGCACCAACAGGGGTCGATATCTTATCCGGGGAGCTGTTTTTT
. | . | TRBJ2-1 | TRBV2 | CASRGGLTNEQFF | TGTGCCAGCAGGGGGGGTCTAACCAATGAGCAGTTCTTC
. | . | TRBJ2-3 | TRBV5-6 | CASSFGTEEDTQYF | TGTGCCAGCAGCTTTGGCACGGAGGAAGATACGCAGTATTTT
. | . | TRBJ2-6 | TRBV14 | CASRLQGFGANVLTF | TGTGCCAGCAGGCTCCAGGGTTTTGGGGCCAACGTCCTGACTTTC
TRBD2 | . | TRBJ2-7 | TRBV7-8 | CASSLGVAGGQSYEQYF | TGTGCCAGCAGCTTAGGCGTAGCGGGGGGCCAATCCTACGAGCAGTACTTC
. | few | TRBJ1-2 | TRBV6-5 | CASSSSNYGYTF | TGTGCCAGCAGCTCGTCGAACTATGGCTACACCTTC
. | . | TRBJ2-5 | TRBV7-8 | CASSTSPYQETQYF | TGTGCCAGCAGCACCAGCCCTTACCAAGAGACCCAGTACTTC
TRBD2 | . | TRBJ2-1 | TRBV7-2 | CASSHLAGATGNEQFF | TGTGCCAGCAGCCATCTAGCGGGGGCCACGGGGAATGAGCAGTTCTTC
TRBD1 | . | TRBJ1-2 | TRBV6-1 | CASSGRTGDGYTF | TGTGCCAGCTCCGGGCGGACAGGGGATGGCTACACCTTC
TRBD1 | . | TRBJ1-4 | TRBV7-9 | CASTHTPGGQGGEKLFF | TGTGCCAGCACCCATACGCCCGGCGGACAGGGCGGCGAAAAACTGTTTTTT
. | . | TRBJ1-3 | TRBV28 | CASSYKRLGGNTIYF | TGTGCCAGCAGTTATAAGAGGTTGGGCGGAAACACCATATATTTT
. | medium-sized | TRBJ1-1 | TRBV2 | CASSGEVRAFF | TGTGCCAGCAGTGGGGAAGTTCGGGCTTTCTTT
TRBD1 | . | TRBJ2-7 | TRBV10-3 | CAISPQGAWEQYF | TGTGCCATCAGTCCACAGGGGGCTTGGGAGCAGTACTTC
. | . | TRBJ1-2 | TRBV6-1 | CASSVMGTANYGYTF | TGTGCCAGCAGCGTTATGGGGACCGCTAACTATGGCTACACCTTC
TRBD1 | . | TRBJ1-2 | TRBV19 | CASSLGQINYGYTF | TGTGCCAGTAGCCTGGGACAGATTAACTATGGCTACACCTTC
. | . | TRBJ1-5 | TRBV6-1 | CASSGGWESNQPQHF | TGTGCCAGCAGTGGGGGGTGGGAAAGCAATCAGCCCCAGCATTTT
. | . | TRBJ1-1 | TRBV19 | CASSLDGDMNTEAFF | TGTGCCAGTAGCCTGGACGGGGACATGAACACTGAAGCTTTCTTT
. | once | TRBJ1-2 | TRBV7-9 | CASSQQGLDGYTF | TGTGCCAGCAGCCAACAGGGATTGGATGGCTACACCTTC
. | . | TRBJ1-5 | TRBV19 | CASSSLPRSNQPQHF | TGTGCCAGTAGTTCCCTCCCGAGGAGCAATCAGCCCCAGCATTTT
. | . | TRBJ1-1 | TRBV29-1 | CSVVGEGTEAFF | TGCAGCGTTGTGGGGGAGGGTACTGAAGCTTTCTTT
TRBD2 | . | TRBJ2-5 | TRBV7-2 | CASSPALRRSSGGSTQYF | TGTGCCAGCAGCCCGGCCCTACGCCGGAGTAGCGGGGGGTCGACCCAGTACTTC
TRBD2 | . | TRBJ2-7 | TRBV9 | CASSVDSAGGPYEQYF | TGTGCCAGCAGCGTAGATTCAGCGGGGGGGCCCTACGAGCAGTACTTC
. | . | TRBJ2-1 | TRBV19 | CASSATGEQFF | TGTGCCAGTAGTGCCACCGGGGAGCAGTTCTTC
. | . | TRBJ1-1 | TRBV5-1 | CASSLVSPVGQTEAFF | TGCGCCAGCAGCTTGGTATCTCCGGTCGGGCAGACTGAAGCTTTCTTT
. | . | TRBJ1-1 | TRBV2 | CASRNRRNTEAFF | TGTGCCAGCAGGAACAGAAGGAACACTGAAGCTTTCTTT
. | . | TRBJ2-2 | TRBV7-6 | CASSLAGEGVTGELFF | TGTGCCAGCAGCCTAGCTGGAGAGGGCGTAACCGGGGAGCTGTTTTTT
TRBD1 | . | TRBJ1-2 | TRBV29-1 | CSVEKGAGYGYTF | TGCAGCGTTGAGAAGGGGGCCGGCTATGGCTACACCTTC